The 2 T cell receptor beta chains below come from one sample, sequenced in a study of T cell changes during pregnancy in multiple sclerosis. Only in-frame clones appear in the TCRdb table, and some are missing; sequencing was by immunoSEQ multiplex PCR. The table lists tens of thousands of clones, roughly 92% of them singletons. The sequencing here drew on peripheral blood, taken in the second trimester of pregnancy. These receptors all stem from a female donor in good health, enrolled as a control in a pregnancy study.

The CDR3 sequence: CASSPSSGELFF. CDR3 DNA sequence: TGTGCCAGCAGCCCAAGCTCCGGGGAGCTGTTTTTT. V is TRBV7-3 and J is TRBJ2-2, with D hard to call. This CDR3 comprises 12 residues. The germline V gene has CDR1 SGHTA and CDR2 FQGTGA. V was shortened by 5 bases and J by 6 bases, with 7 bases between the two germline ends.

V gene TRBV18 combines with J gene TRBJ1-1; possible D gene TRBD1, 6 bases. This CDR3 contains 14 residues. CDR1 and CDR2 from the germline V gene are KGHSH and LQKENI. Trimming left V 3 bases short and J 4 bases short, with 12 bases between. CDR3 coding DNA: TGTGCCAGCTCACCGTTTCCAGGGGTCACTGAAGCTTTCTTT. Residues: CASSPFPGVTEAFF.